These 22 T cell receptor beta chains were all obtained from the same sample, sequenced in a study of blood T cell repertoires in COVID-19. Using immunoSEQ multiplex PCR, the repertoire was profiled, and TCRdb retains in-frame clones only, with some absent. The table includes about 70,000 clones, roughly nine tenths detected once. Material: peripheral blood. The receptor source for this set is a man aged 45-65 years with COVID-19, enrolled during active disease.

The V gene is TRBV18, the J gene TRBJ1-5, with 9 bases matching TRBD1. Germline values: CDR1 KGHSH, CDR2 LQKENI. The length of the CDR3 is 17 residues. V shed 3 bases and J 1 base; nucleotides not matched to a gene: 7. CDR3 nucleotides: TGTGCCAGCTCACCCGACAGGGGGGTTGGGAGCAATCAGCCCCAGCATTTT. Translation: CASSPDRGVGSNQPQHF. Based on the CDR3 plus reference TRBV18 and TRBJ1-5, the full variable domain is NAGVMQNPRHLVRRRGQEARLRCSPMKGHSHVYWYRQLPEEGLKFMVYLQKENIIDESGMPKERFSAEFPKEGPSILRIQQVVRGDSAAYFCASSPDRGVGSNQPQHFGDGTRLSIL.

The rearrangement uses TRBV14 and TRBJ1-6; 7 positions match TRBD1. The V gene's germline CDR1 is SGHDN and CDR2 FVKESK. There are 15 residues in the CDR3. The ends lost 3 bases at V and 6 bases at J; junction bases unmatched: 5. CDR3 DNA: TGTGCCAGCAGCCAGGCCGGGACAGCTAATTCACCCCTCCACTTT. Encoded protein: CASSQAGTANSPLHF.

The genes are TRBV9 and TRBJ2-2, with 8 bases matching TRBD2. Germline values: CDR1 SGDLS, CDR2 YYNGEE. The CDR3 runs 18 residues. The V gene end was trimmed by 2 bases and the J gene end by 0 bases; junction bases not matched to a gene: 9. The CDR3 here is CASSVSIRGGANTGELFF. The CDR3 nucleotides are TGTGCCAGCAGCGTTTCGATCCGGGGGGGAGCGAACACCGGGGAGCTGTTTTTT.

The chain combines TRBV10-1 with TRBJ2-3; 7 positions agree with TRBD1. Trimming removed 8 bases from V and 5 bases from J; junction bases left unmatched: 16. The length of the CDR3 is 16 residues. Germline values: CDR1 WNHNN, CDR2 SYGVQD (reference sequence). CDR3 residues: CASRAPAGGHLDTQYF. Here the CDR3 DNA reads TGCGCCAGCCGGGCCCCGGCAGGGGGACATTTAGATACGCAGTATTTT.

The genes are TRBV30 and TRBJ2-3, with 12 bases lining up with TRBD2. The CDR3 covers 14 residues. CDR1 and CDR2 (germline): GTSNPN, SVGIG (reference sequence). J gave up 7 bases and V 4 bases, and 6 bases lay outside the gene matches. The CDR3 spells CAWKLAGGANTQYF. In DNA form, the CDR3 reads TGTGCCTGGAAACTAGCGGGAGGTGCGAATACGCAGTATTTT.

The chain combines TRBV7-2 with TRBJ2-3; 10 bases match TRBD2. Trimming at V came to 0 bases and at J to 6 bases, leaving 9 bases not matched to a gene. The CDR3 contains 17 residues. Germline CDR1 SGHTA, CDR2 FQGNSA. CDR3: CASSLATAGGFGDTQYF. CDR3 nucleotide sequence: TGTGCCAGCAGCTTAGCGACAGCGGGAGGGTTCGGGGATACGCAGTATTTT.

The CDR3 nucleotides are TGTGCTAGTGGTTTGCAGGGGGCTGGGGCCAACGTCCTGACTTTC. It translates to CASGLQGAGANVLTF. The V call is TRBV12-5, the J call TRBJ2-6; 7 bases fit TRBD1. V lost 2 bases, J lost 2 bases, and 0 bases stayed unmatched. The CDR3 loop spans 15 amino acids. Germline CDR1 LGHNT, CDR2 FRNRAP.

The chain employs TRBV11-1 and TRBJ2-2; 12 positions match TRBD1. The germline CDR1 and CDR2 sequences are SGHAT and FQDESV (reference sequence). The CDR3 consists of 14 residues. With 8 bases clipped from V and 6 bases from J, the junction kept 4 bases outside the gene matches. CDR3 protein: CASGDRGHAGELFF. The CDR3 DNA sequence: TGTGCCAGCGGGGACAGGGGGCATGCCGGGGAGCTGTTTTTT.

The rearrangement uses TRBV7-9 and TRBJ2-1; TRBD2 might be the D (5 bases). The V gene's germline CDR1 is SEHNR and CDR2 FQNEAQ (reference sequence). The CDR3 spans 16 residues. V was trimmed by 7 bases and J by 0 bases, leaving 16 bases between them. The CDR3 loop is CASNLLSGSSYNEQFF. As DNA, the CDR3 is TGTGCCAGCAACCTTCTCTCGGGGTCCTCCTACAATGAGCAGTTCTTC.

The chain recombines TRBV7-2 with TRBJ1-5; D gene uncertain. The germline V and J ends were trimmed by 1 base and 3 bases, with 7 bases remaining between them. The CDR3 loop spans 14 amino acids. Germline assignment: CDR1 SGHTA and CDR2 FQGNSA. CDR3 coding DNA: TGTGCCAGCAGCTTAGACAGTTTCAATCAGCCCCAGCATTTT. Translating it yields CASSLDSFNQPQHF.

The chain has TRBV7-8 and TRBJ2-2, with 9 bases that match TRBD2. V dropped 4 bases and J dropped 6; count of bases not matched to a gene: 12. Looked up from germline, CDR1 is SGHVS and CDR2 is FQNEAQ. This CDR3 is 17 amino acids long. The CDR3 protein is CASSSGGGGAHAGELFF. The CDR3, as DNA: TGTGCCAGCAGCTCCGGAGGCGGGGGGGCGCATGCCGGGGAGCTGTTTTTT. The entire variable domain, with the rest obtained from reference TRBV7-8 and TRBJ2-2, is as follows: GAGVSQSPRYKVAKRGQDVALRCDPISGHVSLFWYQQALGQGPEFLTYFQNEAQLDKSGLPSDRFFAERPEGSVSTLKIQRTQQEDSAVYLCASSSGGGGAHAGELFFGEGSRLTVL.

This rearrangement joins TRBV5-4 to TRBJ2-3; 12 bases match TRBD2. The junction had 8 bases not matched to a gene; V was cut back by 5 bases and J by 4 bases. The germline V gene encodes CDR1 SGHNT and CDR2 YYREEE (reference sequence). The CDR3 runs to 16 residues. CDR3: CASSPSSGRAADTQYF. In nucleotides, the CDR3 is TGTGCCAGCAGTCCATCTAGCGGGAGGGCCGCAGATACGCAGTATTTT.

Only one count was recorded for this clone. The V and J genes are TRBV7-2 and TRBJ1-6; tentatively, D is TRBD1 (5 bases). This CDR3 has 14 amino acids. Germline V CDR1 and CDR2: SGHTA, FQGNSA. V was cut by 2 bases and J by 10 bases, with 12 bases left in between. The CDR3 coding sequence is TGTGCCAGCAGCTTATGGTCGGGGGGATCACCCCTCCACTTT. Residues: CASSLWSGGSPLHF.

The CDR3 DNA follows: TGTGCCAGCAGCTTAGCGGGAGGGTACAATGAGCAGTTCTTC. Its protein is CASSLAGGYNEQFF. J is TRBJ2-1 and V is TRBV9; the match to TRBD2 covers 11 bases. Germline lookup yields CDR1 SGDLS and CDR2 YYNGEE. J lost 4 bases, V lost 4 bases, and 1 base had no gene match. The CDR3 runs to 14 residues.

The V and J genes are TRBV6-5 and TRBJ2-4; 12 bases align to TRBD2. The CDR3 loop spans 14 amino acids. The germline V gene encodes CDR1 MNHEY and CDR2 SVGAGI. Trimming took 5 bases from V and 9 from J; bases not matched to a gene: 5. The CDR3 spells CASSRLAGESIQYF. CDR3 sequence (DNA): TGTGCCAGCAGTAGACTAGCGGGAGAGAGCATTCAGTACTTC.

This sequence joins TRBV18 and TRBJ2-2, with TRBD2 identical over 8 bases. V dropped 3 bases and J dropped 4; count of bases not matched to a gene: 1. Germline CDR1 reads KGHSH; CDR2 reads LQKENI. This CDR3 comprises 14 residues. The CDR3 bases are TGTGCCAGCTCACCTAGCGGGGCCACCGGGGAGCTGTTTTTT. It codes for CASSPSGATGELFF.

The gene calls are TRBV24-1 and TRBJ2-3, with TRBD2 identical over 9 bases. The germline V gene encodes CDR1 KGHDR and CDR2 SFDVKD. The CDR3 spans 15 residues. After removal of 4 bases from V and 6 bases from J, the junction contained 7 bases not matched to a gene. The CDR3 DNA reads TGTGCCACCAGTGACCCGGGACTAGCTTCCGATACGCAGTATTTT. Its protein is CATSDPGLASDTQYF.

The V and J genes are TRBV29-1 and TRBJ2-7; 9 bases line up with TRBD2. The V and J ends lost 3 bases and 7 bases, in that order; junction bases with no gene match: 7. Per the germline V gene, CDR1 is SQVTM and CDR2 is ANQGSEA. The CDR3 spans 13 residues. This CDR3 reads CSVEFSGSAEQYF. DNA of the CDR3: TGCAGCGTTGAGTTTAGCGGGAGTGCAGAGCAGTACTTC.

The chain employs TRBV24-1 and TRBJ1-2; possible D gene TRBD1, 5 bases. V was pared by 0 bases and J by 7 bases, with 11 bases between. The CDR3 length is 14 residues. The germline gives CDR1 KGHDR, CDR2 SFDVKD. The CDR3 bases are TGTGCCACCAGTGATTTGGGAGGGGCTTCTGGCTACACCTTC. It translates to CATSDLGGASGYTF.

The chain is built from TRBV28 and TRBJ2-1; TRBD2 might be the D (5 bases). Germline CDR1 is MDHEN and CDR2 is SYDVKM. CDR3 length: 16 residues. The germline V and J ends were trimmed by 2 bases and 0 bases, with 11 bases remaining between them. CDR3 protein: CASSLGAESSYNEQFF. The CDR3 DNA follows: TGTGCCAGCAGTTTAGGAGCGGAGAGCTCCTACAATGAGCAGTTCTTC.

In its sample, this clone was seen once. V usage is TRBV5-6 and J usage is TRBJ1-2; D is uncertain. Deletions cut 5 bases from V and 2 bases from J, with 4 bases between. The CDR3 consists of 11 residues. CDR1 is SGHDT, CDR2 YYEEEE, per germline. The CDR3 DNA reads as TGTGCCAGCAGTAGAAACTATGGCTACACCTTC. Residues: CASSRNYGYTF.

There are a few counts of this clone. The chain has TRBV3-1 (or the pseudogene TRBV3-2) and TRBJ2-2, with TRBD2 matching over 14 bases. V shed 0 bases and J 4 bases; nucleotides not matched to a gene: 1. In germline, CDR1 is LGHDT, CDR2 YNNKEL (reference sequence). CDR3 size: 17 residues. In DNA form, the CDR3 reads TGTGCCAGCAGCCAAGATGGACTAGCGGGAGGCACCGGGGAGCTGTTTTTT. This codes for CASSQDGLAGGTGELFF.